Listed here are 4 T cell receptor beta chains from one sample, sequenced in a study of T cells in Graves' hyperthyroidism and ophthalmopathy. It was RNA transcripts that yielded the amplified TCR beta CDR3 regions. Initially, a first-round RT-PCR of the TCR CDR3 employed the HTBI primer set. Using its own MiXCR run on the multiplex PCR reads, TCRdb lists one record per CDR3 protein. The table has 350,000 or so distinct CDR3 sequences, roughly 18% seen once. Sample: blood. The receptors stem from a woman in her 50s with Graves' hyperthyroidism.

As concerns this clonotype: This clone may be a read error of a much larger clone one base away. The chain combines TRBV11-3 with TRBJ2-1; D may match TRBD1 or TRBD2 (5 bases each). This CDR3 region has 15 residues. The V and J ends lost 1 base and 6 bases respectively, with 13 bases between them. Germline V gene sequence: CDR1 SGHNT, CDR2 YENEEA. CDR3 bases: TGTGCCAGCAGCTTAGCCGGGACGCAAGGCAATGAGCAGTTCTTC. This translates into CASSLAGTQGNEQFF.

CDR3 amino acids: CSAGPYNEQFF. The CDR3, as DNA: TGCAGTGCTGGGCCTTACAATGAGCAGTTCTTC. The chain uses TRBV20-1 and TRBJ2-1; D gene ambiguous. The ends were cut back, 5 bases at V and 4 bases at J, with 6 bases in the middle. The germline CDR1 and CDR2 sequences are DFQATT and SNEGSKA (reference sequence). This CDR3 region has 11 residues.

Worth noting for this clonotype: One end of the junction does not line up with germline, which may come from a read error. The CDR3 DNA reads as TGTGCCAGCAGCTTGGCTTTTGGCCAGGGGGGGGGCTACACCTTC. This gives the protein CASSLAFGQGGGYTF. The chain carries TRBV5-1 and TRBJ1-2; 7 bases fit TRBD1. CDR3 size: 15 residues. Per the germline V gene, CDR1 is SGHRS and CDR2 is YFSETQ.

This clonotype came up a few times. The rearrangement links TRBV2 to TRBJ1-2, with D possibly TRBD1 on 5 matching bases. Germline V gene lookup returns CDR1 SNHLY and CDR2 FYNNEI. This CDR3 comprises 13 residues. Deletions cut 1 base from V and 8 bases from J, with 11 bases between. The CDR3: CASSEVGRVGYTF. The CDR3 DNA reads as TGTGCCAGCAGTGAAGTCGGCAGGGTAGGCTACACCTTC.